The 24 T cell receptor beta chains below were found in one sample sequenced in a study of T cells in Graves' hyperthyroidism and ophthalmopathy. Amplification yielded TCR beta CDR3 regions, with RNA transcripts as the source. HTBI primers were the set used in a first-round RT-PCR of the TCR CDR3. TCRdb re-analysed the multiplex PCR reads in MiXCR, keeping a single row per CDR3 protein. Altogether about 96,000 distinct CDR3 sequences are present, 51% being singletons, with the ten largest covering 25% to 30%. The sample consisted of blood. The receptors originated from a woman between 40 and 50 years old with Graves' hyperthyroidism.

This clonotype occurred many times. The chain uses TRBV20-1 and TRBJ1-2, with 7 bases lining up with TRBD1. The CDR3 is 14 amino acids. CDR1 and CDR2 from the germline V gene are DFQATT and SNEGSKA (reference sequence). V gave up 3 bases and J gave up 3 bases; unmatched junction bases: 7. The CDR3 DNA sequence: TGCAGTGCTAGTGAGGGACAGTTCTACTATGGCTACACCTTC. Protein sequence: CSASEGQFYYGYTF.

Relative to its sample, this clonotype is large. For the CDR3, the DNA is TGCGCCAGCAGCCGGGACAGAGGCTCCTACGAGCAGTACTTC. It is translated as CASSRDRGSYEQYF. This sequence joins TRBV5-1 and TRBJ2-7; 7 bases match TRBD1. This CDR3 is built from 14 residues. The germline gives CDR1 SGHRS, CDR2 YFSETQ. V lost 4 bases to trimming and J lost 0 bases; unmatched junction nucleotides: 4. The whole variable domain, remainder taken from reference TRBV5-1 and TRBJ2-7, is KAGVTQTPRYLIKTRGQQVTLSCSPISGHRSVSWYQQTPGQGLQFLFEYFSETQRNKGNFPGRFSGRQFSNSRSEMNVSTLELGDSALYLCASSRDRGSYEQYFGPGTRLTVT.

This clonotype was observed many times. V usage is TRBV7-2 and J usage is TRBJ2-7; unclear D gene. With 1 base removed from V and 6 bases from J, the gap between germline ends came to 13 bases. CDR1 and CDR2 from the germline V gene are SGHTA and FQGNSA. This CDR3 region has 14 residues. CDR3 loop: CASSLDLTTLEQYF. The CDR3 region has the DNA TGTGCCAGCAGCTTAGACTTAACAACTCTCGAGCAGTACTTC.

About this clonotype itself: A junction boundary mismatches the germline segment, possibly from a read error. The genes are TRBV20-1 and TRBJ1-1; D is possibly TRBD1 (5 bases). This CDR3 is 12 amino acids long. Germline V gives CDR1 DFQATT, CDR2 SNEGSKA (reference sequence). The CDR3 sequence: CSAKGRWTEAFF. The DNA of the CDR3 is TGCAGTGCTAAGGGGCGGTGGACTGAAGCCTTCTTT.

This clonotype came up a few times. A much larger clone differs by one base, so this may be a read error. The CDR3 coding sequence is TGTGCCAGCAGCTTCCTAGCGGGAGTCCAAGAGACCCAGTACTTC. Its protein is CASSFLAGVQETQYF. The chain links TRBV7-2 to TRBJ2-5, with 10 bases identical to TRBD2. The CDR3 is 15 amino acids. CDR1 SGHTA and CDR2 FQGNSA come from the germline V gene. V dropped 3 bases and J dropped 1; count of bases not matched to a gene: 2.

This clonotype was recorded many times. This chain connects TRBV29-1 to TRBJ1-5; D is perhaps TRBD1 (6 bases). Per the germline V gene, CDR1 is SQVTM and CDR2 is ANQGSEA. The CDR3 covers 14 residues. Trimming shortened V by 5 bases and J by 7 bases, and 18 bases separated the two germline ends. The chain's CDR3 is CSVRVGGFMQPQHF. The CDR3 DNA sequence: TGCAGCGTTCGGGTAGGGGGTTTTATGCAGCCCCAGCATTTT. The full variable domain, completed using reference TRBV29-1 and TRBJ1-5, is SAVISQKPSRDICQRGTSLTIQCQVDSQVTMMFWYRQQPGQSLTLIATANQGSEATYESGFVIDKFPISRPNLTFSTLTVSNMSPEDSSIYLCSVRVGGFMQPQHFGDGTRLSIL.

The chain combines TRBV15 with TRBJ1-5; tentative D call: TRBD1 (5 bases). The CDR3 extends over 16 amino acids. Trimming pared 0 bases from V and 0 bases from J, leaving 9 bases between. Germline CDR1 and CDR2: LNHNV and YYDKDF (reference sequence). The CDR3 coding sequence is TGTGCCACCAGCAGAGAAGGGACGGGTAGCAATCAGCCCCAGCATTTT. This translates into CATSREGTGSNQPQHF.

V gene TRBV6-5 combines with J gene TRBJ1-4, with D possibly being TRBD1 (6 bases). The CDR3 is 19 amino acids. V lost 7 bases to trimming and J lost 10 bases, with 34 bases between them. Per germline, CDR1 MNHEY and CDR2 SVGAGI. CDR3 nucleotides: TGTGCCAGCATCGGGAGAGGTGCACCCGGGGGCACGATGGTCGGAAAACTGTTTTTT. Encoded protein: CASIGRGAPGGTMVGKLFF.

The chain is built from TRBV10-3 and TRBJ1-2; 8 nucleotides line up with TRBD1. The V gene's germline CDR1 is ENHRY and CDR2 SYGVKD. V was pared by 10 bases and J by 5 bases, with 9 bases of the junction left unmatched. The CDR3 runs to 13 residues. The chain's CDR3 is CASRGTGRYGYTF. The CDR3 DNA follows: TGTGCCAGCAGAGGGACAGGACGTTATGGCTACACCTTC.

The CDR3 DNA is TGCAGTGCGGAGAGGGCGGGGGCGTACCAAGAGACCCAGTACTTC. Translation: CSAERAGAYQETQYF. The chain recombines TRBV20-1 with TRBJ2-5; a possible D gene is TRBD2 (7 bases). Germline loops: CDR1 DFQATT, CDR2 SNEGSKA (reference sequence). Trimming stripped 6 bases from V and 0 bases from J, with 17 bases between. The CDR3 has 15 residues.

The chain carries TRBV6-4 and TRBJ1-2; weak D call: TRBD1 (6 bases). Germline lookup yields CDR1 MRHNA and CDR2 SNTAGT. This CDR3 has 12 amino acids. Trimming left V 11 bases short and J 3 bases short, with 13 bases between. CDR3 sequence (DNA): TGTGCCCGCACAGGGAGGGACTATGGCTACACCTTC. This sequence encodes CARTGRDYGYTF.

This chain links TRBV6-1 with TRBJ1-5, with 7 bases lining up with TRBD1. J was trimmed by 2 bases and V by 5 bases; bases with no gene match: 6. The CDR3 runs to 15 residues. Germline V gene sequence: CDR1 MNHNS, CDR2 SASEGT. DNA for the CDR3: TGTGCCAGCAGTTCACAGGGGATTGGCAATCAGCCCCAGCATTTT. Residues: CASSSQGIGNQPQHF.

This clonotype turned up a few times. In this CDR3 the conserved last residue, phenylalanine or tryptophan, is missing, so a read error is likely. Because the CDR3's place on the DNA is in doubt, the DNA is left out and the CDR3 is given as listed by TCRdb. The chain uses TRBV12-3 or TRBV12-4 and TRBJ1-4. The CDR3 contains 8 residues when both ends are counted. The CDR3 here is CASSSGAY.

This chain uses TRBV29-1 with TRBJ2-2; no reliable D call. Germline V gene sequence: CDR1 SQVTM, CDR2 ANQGSEA. The CDR3 is 14 amino acids. Trimming shortened V by 8 bases and J by 3 bases, and 16 bases separated the two germline ends. The CDR3, as DNA: TGCAGCAGTTACCCGGTGGAGTACACCGGGGAGCTGTTTTTT. Amino acid sequence: CSSYPVEYTGELFF.

This clonotype has ten or more counts. The chain combines TRBV6-6 with TRBJ1-1; perhaps TRBD1 as D (6 bases). The CDR3 runs 15 residues. Trimming took 0 bases from V and 6 from J, leaving 14 bases between them. Germline assignment: CDR1 MNHNY and CDR2 SVGAGI (reference sequence). CDR3 loop: CASSYSIGGLAEAFF. The CDR3 region has the DNA TGTGCCAGCAGTTACTCGATCGGGGGGCTCGCTGAAGCTTTCTTT.

At least ten counts were recorded for this clonotype. This chain connects TRBV3-1 to TRBJ1-2; 8 positions match TRBD1. Germline V CDR1 and CDR2: LGHDT, YNNKEL (reference sequence). With V trimmed by 3 bases and J by 8 bases, 8 bases remained unmatched. The CDR3 is 14 residues long. The CDR3 sequence: CASSHRTGMRGYTF. In nucleotides, the CDR3 is TGTGCCAGCAGCCATCGGACAGGGATGAGGGGCTACACCTTC.

The V gene is TRBV10-3, the J gene TRBJ2-7; 14 nucleotides agree with TRBD2. Trimming removed 6 bases from V and 4 bases from J; junction bases left unmatched: 2. Germline lookup yields CDR1 ENHRY and CDR2 SYGVKD. This CDR3 is built from 14 residues. CDR3 coding DNA: TGTGCCATCAGCGGGACTAGCGGGAGTTACGAGCAGTACTTC. It translates to CAISGTSGSYEQYF.

As concerns this clonotype: One base away lies a much larger clone, so this may be a sequencing read error. This rearrangement joins TRBV7-3 to TRBJ2-3, with D maybe TRBD2 (6 bases). Germline CDR1 is SGHTA and CDR2 is FQGTGA. CDR3 length: 13 amino acids. CDR3 nucleotide sequence: TGTGCCAGCAGCCAAGGAGTAGCGGATACGCAGTGTTTT. Amino acid sequence: CASSQGVADTQCF.

This sequence joins TRBV12-3 or TRBV12-4 and TRBJ1-1; 7 positions agree with TRBD1. V dropped 3 bases and J dropped 9; count of bases not matched to a gene: 4. This CDR3 has 12 residues. The CDR3 loop is CASSFEGAQAFF. Here the CDR3 DNA reads TGTGCCAGCAGTTTTGAGGGGGCACAAGCTTTCTTT.

This clonotype turned up a few times. Being one base from a much bigger clone, this may be a read error. The chain recombines TRBV6-1 with TRBJ1-6; the D is unclear. There are 12 residues in the CDR3. With 3 bases removed from V and 8 bases from J, the gap between germline ends came to 5 bases. Germline values: CDR1 MNHNS, CDR2 SASEGT. CDR3 coding DNA: TGTGCCAGCAGTGAGGGCGATTCACCCCTCCACTTT. Protein sequence: CASSEGDSPLHF.

This clonotype showed up just a few times. This chain joins TRBV7-9 and TRBJ2-1; D not resolved. Germline V gene lookup returns CDR1 SEHNR and CDR2 FQNEAQ (reference sequence). Trimming took off 3 bases at V and 6 bases at J, with 3 bases between the two ends. The length of the CDR3 is 11 residues. Written as DNA, the CDR3 is TGTGCCAGCAGCTTGGGCAATGAGCAGTTCTTC. It specifies CASSLGNEQFF.

Points on this clonotype: A junction boundary mismatches the germline segment, possibly from a read error. V is TRBV5-5 and J is TRBJ2-6; 8 nucleotides match TRBD2. Germline lookup yields CDR1 SGHKS and CDR2 YYEKEE (reference sequence). The length of the CDR3 is 14 residues. As DNA, the CDR3 is TGCGCCAGCAGTCTGGAACGGGGGGGTTACGTCCTGACTTTC. It translates to CASSLERGGYVLTF.

In regard to this clonotype: At one boundary the junction diverges from the germline segment, which might be a read error. The chain carries TRBV15 and TRBJ2-5, with D unresolved. Germline CDR1 and CDR2: LNHNV and YYDKDF (reference sequence). The CDR3 has 16 amino acids. The chain's CDR3 is CATGRDRGSQRETQYF. The CDR3, as DNA: TGCGCCACCGGCAGAGATCGCGGCTCCCAAAGGGAGACCCAGTACTTC.

A remark on this clonotype: At one of its ends the junction is not consistent with the germline gene, which may arise from a read error. Here the CDR3 DNA reads TGCGCCAGCAGCTTCAGGGCGTCTAGCGGGAGGATCAGCACAGATACGCAGTATTTT. The encoded protein is CASSFRASSGRISTDTQYF. The chain recombines TRBV7-2 with TRBJ2-3, with 11 bases fitting TRBD2. The CDR3 length is 19 residues. Germline assignment: CDR1 SGHTA and CDR2 FQGNSA.